The 14 T cell receptor beta chains below come from one sample, sequenced in a study of cytomegalovirus exposure and HLA in healthy donors (dated by TCRdb to about 2017). Library prep was done by the immunoSEQ multiplex PCR assay. The multiplex PCR relied on a mix of 60 forward primers for TCR Vbeta segments and 13 reverse primers for TCR Jbeta segments. Drawn from immuneACCESS, this table holds only the in-frame rearrangements with V and J called that TCRdb kept. Clones are partly lost; checked studies trace under half to an unresolved V gene and leave the rest unexplained. The sample table shows about 76,000 clones, and 78% are seen once. 8% to 9.5% of the sample goes to the ten largest clones. Sequencing was carried out using PBMCs. These receptors all stem from a woman between 40 and 55 years old in good health and CMV-seropositive.

This chain joins TRBV5-4 and TRBJ1-2; a possible D gene is TRBD1 (5 bases). CDR1 is SGHNT, CDR2 YYREEE, per germline (reference sequence). The CDR3 runs 14 residues. With 4 bases removed from V and 7 bases from J, the gap between germline ends came to 17 bases. CDR3 amino acids: CASSPQEIKGGYTF. CDR3 sequence (DNA): TGTGCCAGCAGCCCACAGGAAATTAAGGGTGGCTACACCTTC. Drawing the rest from reference TRBV5-4 and TRBJ1-2, the complete variable domain is ETGVTQSPTHLIKTRGQQVTLRCSSQSGHNTVSWYQQALGQGPQFIFQYYREEENGRGNFPPRFSGLQFPNYSSELNVNALELDDSALYLCASSPQEIKGGYTFGSGTRLTVV.

This clone was seen a single time. The rearrangement joins TRBV5-1 to TRBJ2-3; 8 nucleotides agree with TRBD1. The CDR3 has 17 residues. Germline lookup yields CDR1 SGHRS and CDR2 YFSETQ. The J segment lost 2 bases and the V segment lost 4 bases, leaving 12 bases of the junction unmatched. The DNA for the CDR3 is TGCGCCAGCAGCCAGGAGACGACAGGGGTCCCCACAGATACGCAGTATTTT. Protein: CASSQETTGVPTDTQYF. Combining the CDR3 with reference TRBV5-1 and TRBJ2-3 gives the whole variable domain KAGVTQTPRYLIKTRGQQVTLSCSPISGHRSVSWYQQTPGQGLQFLFEYFSETQRNKGNFPGRFSGRQFSNSRSEMNVSTLELGDSALYLCASSQETTGVPTDTQYFGPGTRLTVL.

CDR3 sequence (DNA): TGTGCCAGCAGCTCCCCAGGGGGCGGTTACGAGCAGTACTTC. This codes for CASSSPGGGYEQYF. The chain uses TRBV7-2 and TRBJ2-7; 8 positions agree with TRBD1. Germline V CDR1 and CDR2: SGHTA, FQGNSA. Trimming cost V 4 bases and J 4 bases; bases outside gene matches: 6. The CDR3 extends over 14 amino acids.

A few counts support this clone. The chain combines TRBV28 with TRBJ1-2; TRBD1 matches 7 bases. There are 14 residues in the CDR3. From germline, CDR1 is MDHEN and CDR2 SYDVKM. Trimming cost V 2 bases and J 5 bases; bases outside gene matches: 5. The DNA of the CDR3 is TGTGCCAGCAGTTTAGCGACAGGGAGTTATGGCTACACCTTC. Translation: CASSLATGSYGYTF.

The rearrangement uses TRBV4-3 and TRBJ1-1; weak D call: TRBD1 (6 bases). With 4 bases removed from V and 2 bases from J, the gap between germline ends came to 11 bases. This CDR3 region has 14 residues. CDR1 and CDR2 (germline): LGHNA, YSLEER. The CDR3, as DNA: TGCGCCAGCAGCCCCGGGACACTTAACACTGAAGCTTTCTTT. This translates into CASSPGTLNTEAFF.

This clone appeared a few times. The chain uses TRBV9 and TRBJ1-1; D gene ambiguous. CDR1 is SGDLS, CDR2 YYNGEE, per germline. The CDR3 consists of 14 residues. V was shortened by 3 bases and J by 6 bases, with 15 bases between the two germline ends. The CDR3 spells CASSAFGSAAEAFF. The DNA of the CDR3 is TGTGCCAGCAGCGCATTCGGGTCAGCGGCTGAAGCTTTCTTT.

The chain is built from TRBV9 and TRBJ1-2; D unresolved. The CDR3 length is 13 residues. Trimming left V 3 bases short and J 5 bases short, with 11 bases between. Germline V CDR1 and CDR2: SGDLS, YYNGEE. CDR3 sequence reads: CASSATVGYGYTF. The DNA of the CDR3 is TGTGCCAGCAGCGCGACTGTTGGTTATGGCTACACCTTC.

Only a few counts were recorded for this clone. V and J are TRBV7-2 and TRBJ2-1; 7 bases line up with TRBD2. Germline V gives CDR1 SGHTA, CDR2 FQGNSA. This CDR3 contains 15 residues. V lost 1 base and J lost 10; bases outside the gene matches: 10. This CDR3 is CASSLEVSRRGEQFF. CDR3 sequence (DNA): TGTGCCAGCAGCTTAGAAGTATCGCGGCGGGGGGAGCAGTTCTTC.

The rearrangement joins TRBV7-2 to TRBJ1-1; possibly TRBD1 for D (6 bases). Germline V lookup: CDR1 SGHTA, CDR2 FQGNSA. The CDR3 loop spans 14 amino acids. Between the trimmed V and J ends, which lost 5 bases and 4 bases, there was a span of 14 bases. In DNA, the CDR3 is TGTGCCAGCAGCCGTGTGGCAGGGGCCACTGAAGCTTTCTTT. Protein product: CASSRVAGATEAFF. The whole variable domain, filled in from reference TRBV7-2 and TRBJ1-1, reads GAGVSQSPSNKVTEKGKDVELRCDPISGHTALYWYRQSLGQGLEFLIYFQGNSAPDKSGLPSDRFSAERTGGSVSTLTIQRTQQEDSAVYLCASSRVAGATEAFFGQGTRLTVV.

This clone was recorded once. V gene TRBV10-3 combines with J gene TRBJ2-7; D is unclear. Deletions cut 1 base from V and 0 bases from J, with 10 bases between. This CDR3 comprises 15 residues. Germline assignment: CDR1 ENHRY and CDR2 SYGVKD. The CDR3 reads CAISEFVSSSYEQYF. In nucleotides, the CDR3 is TGTGCCATCAGTGAGTTTGTCAGTTCCTCCTACGAGCAGTACTTC.

This chain connects TRBV5-1 to TRBJ1-1; the D gene is possibly TRBD1 (5 bases). Germline CDR1 reads SGHRS; CDR2 reads YFSETQ. The CDR3 has 15 residues. Between the trimmed V and J ends, which lost 0 bases and 1 base, there was a span of 10 bases. The DNA of the CDR3 is TGCGCCAGCAGCTTGGACCTCGGGGGGAACACTGAAGCTTTCTTT. Amino acids: CASSLDLGGNTEAFF.

This chain joins TRBV29-1 and TRBJ2-7; 14 nucleotides align to TRBD2. The CDR3 totals 16 residues. Germline lookup yields CDR1 SQVTM and CDR2 ANQGSEA. The J segment lost 7 bases and the V segment lost 0 bases, leaving 8 bases of the junction unmatched. CDR3 DNA: TGCAGCGTTGAAGATCGACTAGCGGGGGGGCCGGGGGAGCAGTACTTC. Translating gives CSVEDRLAGGPGEQYF.

This clone was recorded only once. The rearrangement joins TRBV7-2 to TRBJ2-5; unclear D gene. The germline V and J ends were trimmed by 2 bases and 5 bases, with 15 bases remaining between them. CDR1 and CDR2 (germline): SGHTA, FQGNSA. There are 15 residues in the CDR3. The CDR3 nucleotides read TGTGCCAGCAGCTTATCCGGCACTTGGGCGGAGACCCAGTACTTC. Its translation: CASSLSGTWAETQYF.

The chain is built from TRBV5-1 and TRBJ1-1; 7 bases map to TRBD1. With 4 bases clipped from V and 1 base from J, the junction kept 4 bases outside the gene matches. Germline V CDR1 and CDR2: SGHRS, YFSETQ. The CDR3 consists of 14 residues. The CDR3, as DNA: TGCGCCAGCAGCACCAGGGGGAAGAACACTGAAGCTTTCTTT. As protein: CASSTRGKNTEAFF.